The sequence of this T cell receptor (beta chain) was determined in a study of blood T cell repertoires in COVID-19. The overall study: Cohort 3 recovery required two negative PCRs, clearance, or symptom resolution. T cells, B-cell-depleted T cells, or PBMCs supplied cDNA or gDNA.

As processed by the authors: It was from reference gene primer amplification that nucleated cell counts were estimated. Measured with immunoSEQ multiplex PCR; TCRdb has only the in-frame clones, and not every one. The V and J calls and clone size come from that table; D and trimming were worked out from the DNA. Of around 300,000 clones listed, approximately 90% are singletons. V gave up 8 bases and J gave up 0 bases; unmatched junction bases: 6. CDR3 length equals 14 residues. The germline gives CDR1 MDHEN, CDR2 SYDVKM. This sequence joins TRBV28 and TRBJ1-1; 7 bases map to TRBD1. The sample taken for sequencing was PBMCs or T cells enriched from blood (not recorded which). This TCR came from a woman aged 60 to 75 in a cohort exposed to, infected with or recovered from COVID-19 (not recorded which). CDR3 coding DNA: TGTGCCAGCCCGGGACAGTCTATGAACACTGAAGCTTTCTTT. Encoded protein: CASPGQSMNTEAFF.